The entry below gives a single T cell receptor (beta chain) sequence along with its context. Its antigen is unknown. These data belong to a study of cytomegalovirus exposure and HLA in healthy donors. Points from the study as a whole: In vitro experiments confirmed that three CMV-associated chains were specific for CMV antigens.

Data came from immunoSEQ multiplex PCR; TCRdb stores just in-frame clones and leaves some out. The sample carries roughly 65,000 clones, just under 95% recorded once. This TCR derives from a man younger than 30 in good health and CMV-seropositive. Specimen: PBMCs.

The CDR3 reads CASSDLQGQETQYF. CDR3 nucleotide sequence: TGTGCCAGCAGCGACCTACAGGGCCAAGAGACCCAGTACTTC. This sequence joins TRBV21-1 and TRBJ2-5; the DNA was not compared with TRBD1, the D call given in the table. TRBV21-1 is a listed pseudogene. This CDR3 has 14 residues.